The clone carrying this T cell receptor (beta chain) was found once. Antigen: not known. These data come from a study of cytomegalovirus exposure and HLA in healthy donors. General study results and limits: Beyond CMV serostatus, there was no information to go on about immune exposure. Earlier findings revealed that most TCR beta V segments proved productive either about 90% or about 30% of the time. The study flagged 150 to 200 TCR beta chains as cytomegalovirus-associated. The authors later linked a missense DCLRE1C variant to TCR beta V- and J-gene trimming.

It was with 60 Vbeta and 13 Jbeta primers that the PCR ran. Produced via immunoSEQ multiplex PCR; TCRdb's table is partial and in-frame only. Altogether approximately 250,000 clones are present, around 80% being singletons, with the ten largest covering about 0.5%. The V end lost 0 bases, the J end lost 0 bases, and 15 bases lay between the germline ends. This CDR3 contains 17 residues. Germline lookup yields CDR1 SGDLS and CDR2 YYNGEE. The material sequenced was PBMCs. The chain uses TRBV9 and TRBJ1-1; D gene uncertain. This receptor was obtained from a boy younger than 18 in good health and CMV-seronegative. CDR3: CASSVGPLGSVNTEAFF. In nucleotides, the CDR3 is TGTGCCAGCAGCGTAGGACCCCTGGGGAGTGTGAACACTGAAGCTTTCTTT. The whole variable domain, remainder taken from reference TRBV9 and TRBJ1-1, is DSGVTQTPKHLITATGQRVTLRCSPRSGDLSVYWYQQSLDQGLQFLIQYYNGEERAKGNILERFSAQQFPDLHSELNLSSLELGDSALYFCASSVGPLGSVNTEAFFGQGTRLTVV.